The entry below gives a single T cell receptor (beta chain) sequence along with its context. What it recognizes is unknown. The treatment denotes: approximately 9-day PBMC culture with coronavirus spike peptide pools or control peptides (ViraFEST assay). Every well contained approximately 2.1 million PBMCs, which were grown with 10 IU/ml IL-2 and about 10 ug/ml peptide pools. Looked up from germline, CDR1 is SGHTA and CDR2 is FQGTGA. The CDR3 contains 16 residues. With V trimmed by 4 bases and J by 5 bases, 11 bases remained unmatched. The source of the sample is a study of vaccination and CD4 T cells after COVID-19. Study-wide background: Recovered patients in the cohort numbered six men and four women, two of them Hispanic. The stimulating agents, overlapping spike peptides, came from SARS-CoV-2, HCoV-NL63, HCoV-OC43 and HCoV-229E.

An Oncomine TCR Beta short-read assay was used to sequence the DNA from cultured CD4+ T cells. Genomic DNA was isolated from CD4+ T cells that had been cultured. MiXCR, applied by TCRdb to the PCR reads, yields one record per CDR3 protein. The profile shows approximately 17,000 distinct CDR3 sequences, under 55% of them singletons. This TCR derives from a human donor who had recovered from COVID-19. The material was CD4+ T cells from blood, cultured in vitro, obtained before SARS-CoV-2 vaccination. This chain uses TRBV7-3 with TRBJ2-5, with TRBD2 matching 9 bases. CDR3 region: CASSSTAGGGLETQYF. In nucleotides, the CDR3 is TGTGCCAGCAGCTCTACGGCGGGGGGGGGCCTGGAGACCCAGTACTTC.